The present T cell receptor beta chain was sequenced within a study of tumor and adjacent non-tumor tissue in lung cancer. Overall study context: Patients were aged roughly 30 to 76, 10 men and roughly five women, stage I to III. The study, taken as a whole, reports: Tumor tissue had significantly higher TCR diversity than normal lung.

The library came from three nested PCR rounds adapted from ARM-PCR protocols. MiXCR was run by TCRdb on the multiplex PCR reads, yielding one entry per CDR3 protein. Of 70,000 to 90,000 distinct CDR3 sequences in the sample, around 70% were seen once. No cell sorting was done before RNA was extracted from the tissue. The normal lung tissue was taken more than 3 cm from the tumor edge. Between August and November 2014, newly diagnosed, chemotherapy-naive lung cancer patients underwent thoracic surgery in China. A remark on this clonotype: Its antigen remains unknown. The junction shows a germline mismatch at one end, possibly a read error.

This CDR3 region has 14 residues. Germline V gene lookup returns CDR1 SGHAT and CDR2 FQNNGV. This clonotype was obtained from a woman aged 50 to 60 with non-small cell lung cancer. The chain carries TRBV11-2 and TRBJ2-2; D not resolved. Material: distant non-tumor lung tissue. CDR3 DNA: TGTGTCAGCAGCTTGGGTATGAACACCGGGGAGCTGTTTTTT. Translation: CVSSLGMNTGELFF.